The following is a T cell receptor (beta chain) sequence with its context. The sample originates from a study of CD8 T cells in ankylosing spondylitis. This CDR3 contains 14 residues. Trimming took 3 bases from V and 4 from J, leaving 12 bases between them. Each CDR3 protein is one row after TCRdb ran MiXCR on the 5' RACE reads. The sample records 210,000 or so distinct CDR3 sequences, roughly 26% being singletons. Sequencing was done on a sample of blood, either unsorted or a sorted T cell fraction (not recorded which). The gene calls are TRBV12-3 or TRBV12-4 and TRBJ1-1, with TRBD1 as a possible D gene (6 bases). This TCR was recovered from a male donor with ankylosing spondylitis or in good health (not recorded which). This CDR3 is CASSFQGGGTEAFF. As DNA, the CDR3 is TGTGCCAGCAGTTTCCAAGGGGGTGGCACTGAAGCTTTCTTT.